This T cell receptor (beta chain) was documented in a study of cytomegalovirus exposure and HLA in healthy donors. The PCR used 60 Vbeta and 13 Jbeta primers. Methods used by the authors: A later analysis tallied approximately 87 million unique TCR beta chains, 9.5 million to 14 million of them shared. Assay: immunoSEQ multiplex PCR; the TCRdb copy retains only in-frame clones and omits some. The V and J calls and clone size were taken over from that table, and D and trimming were inferred from the DNA. This sample has about 170,000 clones, with 65% to 85% found just once. General study results and limits: Rarity held for most TCR sequences, but there were some public TCRs that occurred in many donors.

This clone was seen a few times. The antigen remains undetermined. The specimen was PBMCs. The receptor was isolated from a man in his forties in good health and CMV-seropositive.

The CDR3 loop reads CASSQARDLISDGELFF. The DNA of the CDR3 is TGCGCCAGCAGCCAAGCCCGGGACTTGATCAGTGACGGGGAGCTGTTTTTT. The genes are TRBV4-1 and TRBJ2-2, with D perhaps TRBD2 (6 bases). Trimming pared 1 base from V and 7 bases from J, leaving 19 bases between. CDR1 MGHRA and CDR2 YSYEKL come from the germline V gene. The CDR3 has 17 amino acids.